Listed here are 31 T cell receptor beta chains from one sample, sequenced in a study of T cell repertoires in cytomegalovirus infection. Using its own MiXCR run on the reads, TCRdb lists one record per CDR3 protein. The profile shows approximately 500,000 distinct CDR3 sequences, about 15% of them singletons. The sequencing input was CD8+ T cells from PBMCs. The receptor set was obtained from a human donor in good health (CMV status not recorded). Some clones in this sample may be carry-over from other donors' samples.

The chain couples TRBV20-1 to TRBJ2-3, with D possibly being TRBD1 (5 bases). Deletions cut 1 base from V and 5 bases from J, with 13 bases between. Per the germline V gene, CDR1 is DFQATT and CDR2 is SNEGSKA (reference sequence). The CDR3 sequence is 14 residues long. This CDR3 reads CSARGPRVGDTQYF. CDR3 DNA sequence: TGCAGTGCTAGAGGCCCCAGGGTAGGAGATACGCAGTATTTT.

Concerning this clonotype itself: A much larger clone differs from this one at a single base, so this may be a read error. The CDR3 DNA sequence: TGTGCCAGCAGTTTAAGGACTAGCGCTGACGGGGAGCTGTTTTTT. Translated: CASSLRTSADGELFF. This chain uses TRBV28 with TRBJ2-2, with 9 bases identical to TRBD2. After removal of 2 bases from V and 7 bases from J, the junction contained 5 bases not matched to a gene. The CDR3 has 15 amino acids. Germline-derived CDR1 and CDR2 are MDHEN and SYDVKM.

This clonotype occurred many times. The rearrangement links TRBV6-5 to TRBJ2-1, with D maybe TRBD2 (5 bases). The CDR3 sequence is 14 residues long. In germline, CDR1 is MNHEY, CDR2 SVGAGI. V lost 9 bases and J 2 bases, leaving 14 bases between the germline ends. The CDR3, as DNA: TGTGCCAGTGGCGGGCCCCTTACCTACAATGAGCAGTTCTTC. The encoded protein is CASGGPLTYNEQFF.

As to this clonotype: A clone one base away is much larger, so this may be a read error. The chain joins TRBV15 to TRBJ1-5, with 9 bases lining up with TRBD1. Germline loops: CDR1 LNHNV, CDR2 YYDKDF (reference sequence). The CDR3 runs 16 residues. With 5 bases clipped from V and 7 bases from J, the junction kept 12 bases outside the gene matches. CDR3 loop: CATSRHPGQGWQPQHF. For the CDR3, the DNA is TGTGCCACCAGCCGACACCCGGGACAGGGATGGCAGCCCCAGCATTTT.

This clonotype was recorded many times. V and J are TRBV7-9 and TRBJ1-4; a weak D match, TRBD1 (5 bases). The CDR3 extends over 17 amino acids. CDR1 and CDR2 (germline): SEHNR, FQNEAQ (reference sequence). V was clipped by 5 bases and J by 8 bases, with 24 bases between them. The CDR3: CASSPYPSRDEGEKLFF. In nucleotides, the CDR3 is TGTGCCAGCAGCCCTTATCCGTCCAGGGACGAGGGAGAAAAACTGTTTTTT. The whole variable domain, remainder taken from reference TRBV7-9 and TRBJ1-4, is DTGVSQNPRHKITKRGQNVTFRCDPISEHNRLYWYRQTLGQGPEFLTYFQNEAQLEKSRLLSDRFSAERPKGSFSTLEIQRTEQGDSAMYLCASSPYPSRDEGEKLFFGSGTQLSVL.

This clonotype was seen many times. The gene calls are TRBV7-6 and TRBJ2-1, with TRBD1 matching over 8 bases. V gave up 1 base and J gave up 7 bases; unmatched junction bases: 3. Germline-derived CDR1 and CDR2 are SGHVS and FNYEAQ. The CDR3 sequence is 14 residues long. The CDR3 region is CASSLDYRGNEQFF. Here the CDR3 DNA reads TGTGCCAGCAGCTTAGACTACAGGGGGAATGAGCAGTTCTTC. Complete variable domain (other parts from reference TRBV7-6 and TRBJ2-1): GAGVSQSPRYKVTKRGQDVALRCDPISGHVSLYWYRQALGQGPEFLTYFNYEAQQDKSGLPNDRFSAERPEGSISTLTIQRTEQRDSAMYRCASSLDYRGNEQFFGPGTRLTVL.

This clonotype was found a few times. As DNA, the CDR3 is TGTGCCAGCAGTCCAGACGTTGTAGCAACTAATGAAAAACTGTTTTTT. Translated, it gives CASSPDVVATNEKLFF. V is TRBV6-1 and J is TRBJ1-4; unclear D gene. CDR3 size: 16 residues. V was cut by 5 bases and J by 0 bases, with 13 bases left in between. CDR1 and CDR2 (germline): MNHNS, SASEGT.

This clonotype has a count of ten or more. J is TRBJ1-1 and V is TRBV11-2; 9 bases agree with TRBD1. After removal of 4 bases from V and 4 bases from J, the junction contained 4 bases not matched to a gene. The CDR3 extends over 14 amino acids. Germline V gene sequence: CDR1 SGHAT, CDR2 FQNNGV. CDR3 residues: CASSYGQGITEAFF. In nucleotides, the CDR3 is TGTGCCAGCAGCTACGGACAGGGGATCACTGAAGCTTTCTTT.

The gene calls are TRBV5-6 and TRBJ2-7, with TRBD2 matching over 7 bases. The germline CDR1 and CDR2 sequences are SGHDT and YYEEEE. V was pared by 4 bases and J by 1 base, with 5 bases of the junction left unmatched. This CDR3 has 14 residues. CDR3 protein: CASSLRAGSYEQYF. In DNA form, the CDR3 reads TGTGCCAGCAGCCTGAGAGCGGGATCCTACGAGCAGTACTTC. The variable domain in full, with the rest retrieved from reference TRBV5-6 and TRBJ2-7, is DAGVTQSPTHLIKTRGQQVTLRCSPKSGHDTVSWYQQALGQGPQFIFQYYEEEERQRGNFPDRFSGHQFPNYSSELNVNALLLGDSALYLCASSLRAGSYEQYFGPGTRLTVT.

As regards this clonotype: This may be a read error, as it is one base from a much larger clone. The rearrangement uses TRBV5-4 and TRBJ2-1; perhaps TRBD1 as D (6 bases). V dropped 6 bases and J dropped 7 bases, with 14 bases sitting between them. This CDR3 has 13 residues. The germline CDR1 and CDR2 sequences are SGHNT and YYREEE (reference sequence). The CDR3 here is CASNLYRANEQFF. The CDR3 bases are TGTGCCAGCAACCTATACAGGGCAAATGAGCAGTTCTTC. Based on the CDR3 plus reference TRBV5-4 and TRBJ2-1, the full variable domain is ETGVTQSPTHLIKTRGQQVTLRCSSQSGHNTVSWYQQALGQGPQFIFQYYREEENGRGNFPPRFSGLQFPNYSSELNVNALELDDSALYLCASNLYRANEQFFGPGTRLTVL.

This clonotype was recorded many times. The rearrangement links TRBV28 to TRBJ2-1, with D hard to call. The V end lost 4 bases, the J end lost 2 bases, and 12 bases lay between the germline ends. Germline CDR1 is MDHEN and CDR2 is SYDVKM. This CDR3 contains 15 residues. DNA for the CDR3: TGTGCCAGCAGTTCTAGAGACTCCACCTACAATGAGCAGTTCTTC. It specifies CASSSRDSTYNEQFF.

This clonotype was seen repeatedly, ten times or more. The DNA for the CDR3 is TGTGCCAGCAGGTCCTTTCGCCAGCACCTAGCCAAAAACATTCAGTACTTC. This translates into CASRSFRQHLAKNIQYF. The chain uses TRBV28 and TRBJ2-4, with unresolved D. This CDR3 contains 17 residues. V lost 6 bases and J lost 0, with 18 bases in between. Germline-derived CDR1 and CDR2 are MDHEN and SYDVKM.

Worth noting for this clonotype: This may stem from a read error, because a much larger clone lies one nucleotide away. Without the conserved terminal phenylalanine or tryptophan, this CDR3 likely stems from a read error. The chain links TRBV7-4 to TRBJ2-1, with D possibly TRBD1 on 5 matching bases. V shed 1 base and J shed 8 bases, with 15 bases lying between them. The CDR3 runs to 15 residues. Germline lookup yields CDR1 SGHVT and CDR2 SQSDAQ. The CDR3 reads CASSLGGRVRDEQFL. The CDR3 region has the DNA TGTGCCAGCAGCTTAGGCGGCAGGGTTCGGGATGAGCAGTTCCTC.

This clonotype was counted a few times. The rearrangement joins TRBV3-1 to TRBJ1-5; D ambiguous. V gave up 5 bases and J gave up 2 bases, with 10 bases separating them. Germline lookup yields CDR1 LGHDT and CDR2 YNNKEL (reference sequence). This CDR3 has 14 residues. The DNA of the CDR3 is TGTGCCAGCAGCGCGGGGATGGGCAATCAGCCCCAGCATTTT. Residues: CASSAGMGNQPQHF.

The table lists this clonotype with many counts. V gene TRBV19 combines with J gene TRBJ1-2; D not resolved. The CDR3 is 12 residues long. CDR1 LNHDA and CDR2 SQIVND come from the germline V gene (reference sequence). Trimming removed 1 base at V and 6 bases at J, with 6 bases between. The CDR3 region is CASSIGGNGYTF. In nucleotides, the CDR3 is TGTGCCAGTAGTATAGGTGGGAATGGCTACACCTTC.

This clonotype came up many times. The chain recombines TRBV7-3 with TRBJ2-6; tentatively, D is TRBD1 (6 bases). The CDR3 covers 15 residues. CDR1 and CDR2 (germline): SGHTA, FQGTGA. The ends were cut back, 5 bases at V and 1 base at J, with 9 bases in the middle. The CDR3 here is CASSTGISGANVLTF. CDR3 nucleotides: TGTGCCAGCAGCACAGGGATTTCTGGGGCCAACGTCCTGACTTTC.

This clonotype was found many times. The gene calls are TRBV7-9 and TRBJ2-7, with a tentative D call TRBD1 (5 bases). This CDR3 region has 16 residues. Germline V gene sequence: CDR1 SEHNR, CDR2 FQNEAQ (reference sequence). The germline V and J ends were trimmed by 4 bases and 0 bases, with 16 bases remaining between them. CDR3 in amino acids: CASSSRSRDSSYEQYF. CDR3 DNA sequence: TGTGCCAGCAGCTCTAGATCCAGGGATAGCTCCTACGAGCAGTACTTC.

In its sample, this clonotype was seen many times. The V call is TRBV7-9, the J call TRBJ1-2; possibly TRBD1 for D (5 bases). The CDR3 is made up of 14 amino acids. Germline V CDR1 and CDR2: SEHNR, FQNEAQ (reference sequence). The V and J ends lost 8 bases and 0 bases respectively, with 13 bases between them. The CDR3 nucleotides read TGTGCCAGCTGGGGGAGGCCCCCTAACTATGGCTACACCTTC. It codes for CASWGRPPNYGYTF. The full variable domain, rest sourced from reference TRBV7-9 and TRBJ1-2, is DTGVSQNPRHKITKRGQNVTFRCDPISEHNRLYWYRQTLGQGPEFLTYFQNEAQLEKSRLLSDRFSAERPKGSFSTLEIQRTEQGDSAMYLCASWGRPPNYGYTFGSGTRLTVV.

A word on this clonotype: This sequence may be a read error, since a much larger clone differs from it by one base. The chain joins TRBV4-2 to TRBJ2-7; D is unclear. CDR1 and CDR2 (germline): LGHNA, YNFKEQ. This CDR3 is built from 12 residues. V was cut by 0 bases and J by 2 bases, with 2 bases left in between. CDR3 amino acids: CASSQEAYEQYF. As DNA, the CDR3 is TGTGCCAGCAGCCAAGAGGCCTACGAGCAGTACTTC.

With regard to this clonotype: A much larger clone is a single base away; this may be a read error. The rearrangement uses TRBV24-1 and TRBJ2-1, with D perhaps matching TRBD1 or TRBD2 (7 bases each). This CDR3 spans 14 amino acids. Germline V gene data show CDR1 as KGHDR and CDR2 as SFDVKD. In DNA, the CDR3 is TGTGCCACCAGTGCCTGGGACAGCGGGAATGAGCAGGTCTTC. Protein: CATSAWDSGNEQVF.

This clonotype has at least ten counts. The chain employs TRBV7-2 and TRBJ2-3; the D gene is possibly TRBD2 (5 bases). The CDR3 sequence is 14 residues long. CDR1 and CDR2 from the germline V gene are SGHTA and FQGNSA. V was trimmed by 3 bases and J by 4 bases, leaving 11 bases between them. CDR3 in DNA: TGTGCCAGCAGCTTCTCTAGCATCCCAGATACGCAGTATTTT. Translating it yields CASSFSSIPDTQYF.

This clonotype appeared many times. This chain links TRBV12-5 with TRBJ1-2; 8 bases are a match to TRBD1. CDR1 is LGHNT, CDR2 FRNRAP, per germline. After removal of 6 bases from V and 13 bases from J, the junction contained 7 bases not matched to a gene. This CDR3 has 11 residues. CDR3: CASGIGQGCTF. The CDR3 DNA sequence: TGTGCTAGTGGGATCGGACAGGGTTGCACCTTC.

This clonotype has a count of ten or more. The chain is built from TRBV7-9 and TRBJ2-7, with D possibly matching TRBD2 (5 bases). The length of the CDR3 is 14 residues. Between the trimmed V and J ends, which lost 2 bases and 7 bases, there was a span of 15 bases. Germline lookup yields CDR1 SEHNR and CDR2 FQNEAQ (reference sequence). CDR3 DNA sequence: TGTGCCAGCAGCTTAAGCCCTCCGGAGGAAGAGCAGTACTTC. Translated: CASSLSPPEEEQYF.

In its sample, this clonotype was seen many times. The gene calls are TRBV11-2 and TRBJ2-4; tentatively, D is TRBD1 (5 bases). The CDR3 covers 14 residues. Germline CDR1 is SGHAT and CDR2 is FQNNGV. V was pared by 3 bases and J by 3 bases, with 9 bases between. CDR3: CASSFSQGKNIQYF. The CDR3 DNA sequence: TGTGCCAGCAGCTTTAGTCAGGGCAAAAACATTCAGTACTTC.

This clonotype was detected ten times or more. The chain carries TRBV7-6 and TRBJ2-2; D possibly corresponds to TRBD1 (7 bases). Germline CDR1 SGHVS, CDR2 FNYEAQ. V lost 5 bases and J lost 5, with 15 bases in between. CDR3 length: 15 residues. CDR3 in DNA: TGTGCCAGCAGCCCGCGGGACAGTGGGACCGGGGAGCTGTTTTTT. Translated: CASSPRDSGTGELFF.

The rearrangement joins TRBV12-5 to TRBJ2-1; D is unresolved. The J call may be wrong; the DNA end is better matched by TRBJ2-7. The CDR3 extends over 11 amino acids. Germline V CDR1 and CDR2: LGHNT, FRNRAP. For the CDR3, the DNA is TGTGCTAGTGGGGGAAACAATGAGCAGTACTTC. This encodes CASGGNNEQYF.

The rearrangement uses TRBV3-1 and TRBJ2-2, with TRBD2 identical over 10 bases. Germline trimming cut 2 bases from V and 1 base from J; bases unmatched to any gene: 19. Per germline, CDR1 LGHDT and CDR2 YNNKEL (reference sequence). This CDR3 comprises 22 residues. Here the CDR3 DNA reads TGTGCCAGCAGCCAAAAGCGGGGGGGCGTGGTTCCCCCTCAAGTGAACACCGGGGAGCTGTTTTTT. It is translated as CASSQKRGGVVPPQVNTGELFF.

At least ten counts were recorded for this clonotype. The junction differs from germline at one of its ends, possibly a read error. This chain uses TRBV28 with TRBJ1-5; D possibly corresponds to TRBD1 (5 bases). This CDR3 is 13 amino acids long. The germline gives CDR1 MDHEN, CDR2 SYDVKM. The CDR3 here is CTSSLGPTQPQHF. CDR3 DNA sequence: TGTACCAGCAGTTTGGGGCCAACTCAGCCCCAGCATTTT.

The rearrangement uses TRBV6-5 and TRBJ2-1; 7 bases map to TRBD1. The CDR3 has 14 amino acids. The V and J ends lost 2 bases and 4 bases, in that order; junction bases with no gene match: 2. CDR1 is MNHEY and CDR2 is SVGAGI in the germline V gene. The CDR3 region has the DNA TGTGCCAGCAGTTACGGGACAGATTACAATGAGCAGTTCTTC. As protein: CASSYGTDYNEQFF.

The rearrangement uses TRBV3-1 and TRBJ2-1, with D unclear. Germline-derived CDR1 and CDR2 are LGHDT and YNNKEL (reference sequence). Trimming pared 3 bases from V and 8 bases from J, leaving 5 bases between. This CDR3 is built from 11 residues. CDR3 sequence (DNA): TGTGCCAGCAGCCACAGTTATGAGCAGTTCTTC. Its protein product is CASSHSYEQFF.

There are many counts of this clonotype. The V call is TRBV7-9, the J call TRBJ2-3, with unresolved D. Germline CDR1 and CDR2: SEHNR and FQNEAQ (reference sequence). With 1 base removed from V and 3 bases from J, the gap between germline ends came to 11 bases. The CDR3 loop spans 15 amino acids. The CDR3 loop reads CASSLVPLGTDTQYF. As DNA, the CDR3 is TGTGCCAGCAGCTTAGTTCCCCTTGGGACAGATACGCAGTATTTT. The whole variable domain, filled in from reference TRBV7-9 and TRBJ2-3, reads DTGVSQNPRHKITKRGQNVTFRCDPISEHNRLYWYRQTLGQGPEFLTYFQNEAQLEKSRLLSDRFSAERPKGSFSTLEIQRTEQGDSAMYLCASSLVPLGTDTQYFGPGTRLTVL.